This TCR beta chain was recorded in a study of post-analysis software for immune sequencing data (dated by TCRdb to the mid-2010s). Study-wide context: Disease courses on record covered relapsing-remitting, secondary progressive and progressive-relapsing multiple sclerosis, though some patients had no subtype annotation. The patient repertoires were set against eleven to twelve previously published healthy control repertoires from donors whose ages ranged from roughly 6 to 25 years. A subset of samples was prepared in parallel using single-end sample barcoding, then pooled and co-amplified after Illumina adapter ligation. Broader findings and caveats from the paper: Roughly 5 TRBV segments, including TRBV5-6, TRBV5-1 and TRBV20-1, were significantly more frequent in patients than controls. Compared with controls, multiple sclerosis patients had significantly lower normalized Chao1 diversity, a finding suggesting substantial peripheral T-cell clonal expansion. The control group was slightly older than the multiple sclerosis patient group. Direct clustering with F measure revealed strong co-clustering of samples prepared in the same batch, which led to a batch-effect correction.

Library method: PCR. Instrument used: Illumina HiSeq 2500. Unique molecular identifiers were incorporated into TCR beta cDNA libraries to reduce PCR and sequencing biases. Every 1 to 10 million input T cells yielded 500,000 or so cDNA molecules, meaning each molecule approximated one T cell. The patient libraries were prepared and sequenced using the same protocol as the earlier healthy control dataset. Within a given batch, samples were prepared together, multiplexed and sequenced on the same HiSeq lane. Processing in the source paper ran as follows. MIGEC was used to process the raw barcoded reads, and molecular identifier groups with only a single read were discarded before consensus assembly and CDR3 extraction. Clonotype tables were post-analysed with VDJtools, normalizing diversity by down-sampling all datasets to the smallest sample size. To correct batch-related cross-sample contamination, repertoire overlap clustering matched CDR3 amino acid sequences but not nucleotide sequences. TCRdb trimmed public reads at Q25 via fastp, called clones via MiXCR and kept in-frame beta chains. Every distinct CDR3 protein forms one entry, paired with its most common genes and DNA. TCRdb's processing, not the authors' own work, is the source of the V and J calls. The sample profile shows 400,000 to 500,000 distinct CDR3 sequences; approximately 42% of them were found once. The ten largest clones represent 7.5% to 8.5% of the sample.

V is pared back by 3 bases and J by 3 bases, with 12 bases lying between the germline termini. From the germline V gene, CDR1 is MDHEN and CDR2 is SYDVKM. The CDR3 starts with the cysteine, ends with the phenylalanine, and has 15 residues. Only the CDR3 DNA is retained, 45 bases long and in frame from the first base. To demonstrate the VDJtools post-analysis software, the study profiled TCR beta repertoires from the peripheral blood of around 13 young patients with multiple sclerosis. The multiple sclerosis patients were children and adolescents ranging in age from roughly 6 to 15 years. As regards this clonotype: Its antigen remains undetermined. Per-nucleotide qualities are absent, and no much larger clonotype sits a single base away.

The chain joins TRBV28 to TRBJ1-5; no D gene call is confident. Sequenced input: blood. This sequence originates from a girl aged 2 to 9 with multiple sclerosis. The DNA is as follows: TGTGCCAGCAGTTTCCAGGAACTATACAATCAGCCCCAGCATTTT. Translated, it gives CASSFQELYNQPQHF.